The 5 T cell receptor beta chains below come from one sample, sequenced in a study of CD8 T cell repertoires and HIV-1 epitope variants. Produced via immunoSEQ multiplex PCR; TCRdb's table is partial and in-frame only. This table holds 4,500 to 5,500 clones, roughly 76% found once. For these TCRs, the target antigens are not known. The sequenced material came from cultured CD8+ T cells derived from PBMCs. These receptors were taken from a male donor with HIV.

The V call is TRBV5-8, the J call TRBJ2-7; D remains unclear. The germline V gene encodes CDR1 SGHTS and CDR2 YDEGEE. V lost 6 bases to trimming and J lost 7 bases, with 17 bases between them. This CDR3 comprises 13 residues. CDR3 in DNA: TGTGCCAGCACCCGAAGGCAGGACGGGGAGCAGTACTTC. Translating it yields CASTRRQDGEQYF.

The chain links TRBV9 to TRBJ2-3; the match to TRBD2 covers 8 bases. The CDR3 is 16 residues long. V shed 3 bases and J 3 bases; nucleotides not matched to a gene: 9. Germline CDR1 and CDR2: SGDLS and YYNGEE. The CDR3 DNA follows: TGTGCCAGCAGCGCCTCCGGGACTAGTCAAACAGATACGCAGTATTTT. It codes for CASSASGTSQTDTQYF. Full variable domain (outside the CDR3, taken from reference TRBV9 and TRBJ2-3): DSGVTQTPKHLITATGQRVTLRCSPRSGDLSVYWYQQSLDQGLQFLIQYYNGEERAKGNILERFSAQQFPDLHSELNLSSLELGDSALYFCASSASGTSQTDTQYFGPGTRLTVL.

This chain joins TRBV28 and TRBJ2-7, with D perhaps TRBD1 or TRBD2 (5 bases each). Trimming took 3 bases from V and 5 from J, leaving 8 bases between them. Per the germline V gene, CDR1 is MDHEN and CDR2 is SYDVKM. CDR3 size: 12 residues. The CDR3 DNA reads TGTGCCAGCAGTTTCAGGGAGAACGAGCAGTACTTC. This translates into CASSFRENEQYF. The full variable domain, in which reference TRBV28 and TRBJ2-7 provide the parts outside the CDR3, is DVKVTQSSRYLVKRTGEKVFLECVQDMDHENMFWYRQDPGLGLRLIYFSYDVKMKEKGDIPEGYSVSREKKERFSLILESASTNQTSMYLCASSFRENEQYFGPGTRLTVT.

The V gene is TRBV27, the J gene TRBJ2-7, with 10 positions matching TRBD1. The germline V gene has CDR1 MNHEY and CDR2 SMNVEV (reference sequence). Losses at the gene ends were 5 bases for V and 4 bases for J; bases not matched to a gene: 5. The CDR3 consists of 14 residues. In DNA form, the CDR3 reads TGTGCCAGCAGTGCACTGGACAGGGGGTACGAGCAGTACTTC. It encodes CASSALDRGYEQYF.

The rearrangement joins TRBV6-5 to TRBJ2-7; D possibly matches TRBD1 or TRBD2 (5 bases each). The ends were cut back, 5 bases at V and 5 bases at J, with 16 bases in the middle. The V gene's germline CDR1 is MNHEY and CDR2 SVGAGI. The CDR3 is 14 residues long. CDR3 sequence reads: CASSPGPTGNEQYF. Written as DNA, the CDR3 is TGTGCCAGCAGTCCGGGACCCACCGGGAACGAGCAGTACTTC.